Shown below are 7 T cell receptor beta chains from a single sample sequenced in a study of blood T cell repertoires in COVID-19. Here immunoSEQ multiplex PCR was the method, and the copy in TCRdb shows in-frame clones only, minus some. The top ten hold 6% to 6.5% of the sample, which has approximately 60,000 clones, 83% seen once. The sample comprised peripheral blood. All receptors derive from a human donor in a cohort sampled during active COVID-19.

The V gene is TRBV9, the J gene TRBJ2-1, with 10 bases that match TRBD2. The CDR3 has 16 residues. Unmatched junction bases numbered 12, after V lost 3 bases and J lost 9 bases. Germline CDR1 SGDLS, CDR2 YYNGEE. As DNA, the CDR3 is TGTGCCAGCAGCGGGGGACTAGCGACCCCGGACGTTGAGCAGTTCTTC. Amino acids: CASSGGLATPDVEQFF. The entire variable domain, with the rest obtained from reference TRBV9 and TRBJ2-1, is as follows: DSGVTQTPKHLITATGQRVTLRCSPRSGDLSVYWYQQSLDQGLQFLIQYYNGEERAKGNILERFSAQQFPDLHSELNLSSLELGDSALYFCASSGGLATPDVEQFFGPGTRLTVL.

Here the CDR3 DNA reads TGCGCCAGCAGCCAAACCGGGACACCATACAATGAGCAGTTCTTC. Protein: CASSQTGTPYNEQFF. This chain connects TRBV4-1 to TRBJ2-1; D may be TRBD1 (6 bases). Between the trimmed V and J ends, which lost 2 bases and 4 bases, there was a span of 12 bases. Germline lookup yields CDR1 MGHRA and CDR2 YSYEKL. This CDR3 comprises 15 residues.

The V call is TRBV18, the J call TRBJ2-3; D remains unclear. The CDR3 is 14 amino acids. Per germline, CDR1 KGHSH and CDR2 LQKENI. Trimming took 3 bases from V and 2 from J, leaving 9 bases between them. The CDR3 loop is CASSPSQNTDTQYF. DNA of the CDR3: TGTGCCAGCTCACCGTCCCAGAACACAGATACGCAGTATTTT.

This rearrangement joins TRBV7-2 to TRBJ1-2; D may be TRBD1 (6 bases). The CDR3 loop spans 14 amino acids. Trimming cost V 5 bases and J 5 bases, with 15 bases left between them. Looked up from germline, CDR1 is SGHTA and CDR2 is FQGNSA. The CDR3 loop reads CASSMGGHGYGYTF. The DNA of the CDR3 is TGTGCCAGCAGCATGGGGGGGCACGGATATGGCTACACCTTC.

The genes are TRBV5-6 and TRBJ1-3; D may be TRBD1 (5 bases). In germline, CDR1 is SGHDT, CDR2 YYEEEE. Trimming left V 4 bases short and J 0 bases short, with 5 bases between. The CDR3 is 13 residues long. The chain's CDR3 is CASSDSSGNTIYF. CDR3 DNA sequence: TGTGCCAGCAGCGACAGCTCTGGAAACACCATATATTTT.

The chain joins TRBV5-1 to TRBJ2-5; D is perhaps TRBD2 (6 bases). Germline CDR1 reads SGHRS; CDR2 reads YFSETQ. The CDR3 is made up of 11 amino acids. The V end was cut by 6 bases, the J end by 9 bases, with 12 bases between. The CDR3, as DNA: TGCGCCAGCACCTTTGGCGGGGCCCAGTACTTC. Protein product: CASTFGGAQYF. The full variable domain, with the rest looked up from reference TRBV5-1 and TRBJ2-5, is KAGVTQTPRYLIKTRGQQVTLSCSPISGHRSVSWYQQTPGQGLQFLFEYFSETQRNKGNFPGRFSGRQFSNSRSEMNVSTLELGDSALYLCASTFGGAQYFGPGTRLLVL.

The chain links TRBV5-5 to TRBJ1-2, with 8 nucleotides matching TRBD1. V lost 4 bases, J lost 8 bases, and 13 bases stayed unmatched. The CDR3 consists of 15 residues. The germline CDR1 and CDR2 sequences are SGHKS and YYEKEE (reference sequence). CDR3 sequence reads: CASSTEVRQGRGYTF. CDR3 coding DNA: TGTGCCAGCAGCACGGAAGTGAGACAGGGGAGAGGCTACACCTTC.